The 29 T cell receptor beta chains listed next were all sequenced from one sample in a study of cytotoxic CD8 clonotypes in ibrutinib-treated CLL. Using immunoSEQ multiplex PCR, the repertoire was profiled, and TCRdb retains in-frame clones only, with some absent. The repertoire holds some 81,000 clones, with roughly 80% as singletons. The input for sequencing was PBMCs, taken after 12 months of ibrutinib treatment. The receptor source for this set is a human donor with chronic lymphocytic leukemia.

The CDR3 DNA follows: TGTGCCAGTAGTCAACCGGGACAGGCCTACGAGCAGTACTTC. Amino acids: CASSQPGQAYEQYF. The chain employs TRBV19 and TRBJ2-7; 8 nucleotides align to TRBD1. V trimming: 5 bases; J trimming: 2 bases; junction bases outside the gene matches: 5. This CDR3 has 14 amino acids. Germline V gives CDR1 LNHDA, CDR2 SQIVND (reference sequence).

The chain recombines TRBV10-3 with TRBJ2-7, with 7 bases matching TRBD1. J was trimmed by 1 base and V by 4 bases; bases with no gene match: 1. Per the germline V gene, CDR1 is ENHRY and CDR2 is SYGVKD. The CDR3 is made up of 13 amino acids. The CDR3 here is CAISGGQSYEQYF. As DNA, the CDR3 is TGTGCCATCAGTGGGGGACAGTCCTACGAGCAGTACTTC.

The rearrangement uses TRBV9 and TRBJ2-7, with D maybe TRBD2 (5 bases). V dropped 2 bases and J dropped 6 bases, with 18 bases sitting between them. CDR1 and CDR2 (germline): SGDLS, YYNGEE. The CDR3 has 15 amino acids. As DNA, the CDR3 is TGTGCCAGCAGCGTTTCTGGACTCCCAGGTTTCGAGCAGTACTTC. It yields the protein CASSVSGLPGFEQYF.

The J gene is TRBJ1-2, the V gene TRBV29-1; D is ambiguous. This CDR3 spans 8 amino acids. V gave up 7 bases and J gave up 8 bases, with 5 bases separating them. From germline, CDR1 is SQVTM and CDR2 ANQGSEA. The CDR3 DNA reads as TGCAGCGCGGAAGGCTACACCTTC. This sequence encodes CSAEGYTF.

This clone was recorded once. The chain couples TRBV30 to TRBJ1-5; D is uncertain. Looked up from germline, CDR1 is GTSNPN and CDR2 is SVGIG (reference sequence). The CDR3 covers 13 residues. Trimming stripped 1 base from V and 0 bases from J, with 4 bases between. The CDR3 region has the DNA TGTGCCTGGAGTGCGTATAGCAATCAGCCCCAGCATTTT. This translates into CAWSAYSNQPQHF.

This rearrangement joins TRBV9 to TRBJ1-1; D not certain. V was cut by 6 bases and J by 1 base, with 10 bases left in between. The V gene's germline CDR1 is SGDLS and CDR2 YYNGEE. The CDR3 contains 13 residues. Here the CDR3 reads CASTQRENTEAFF. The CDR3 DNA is TGTGCCAGCACCCAGCGGGAGAACACTGAAGCTTTCTTT.

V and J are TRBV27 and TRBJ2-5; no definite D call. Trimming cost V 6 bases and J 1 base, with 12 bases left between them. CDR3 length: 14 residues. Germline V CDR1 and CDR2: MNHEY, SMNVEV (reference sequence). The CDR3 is CASSPRIVQETQYF. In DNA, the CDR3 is TGTGCCAGCAGCCCCAGAATCGTCCAAGAGACCCAGTACTTC.

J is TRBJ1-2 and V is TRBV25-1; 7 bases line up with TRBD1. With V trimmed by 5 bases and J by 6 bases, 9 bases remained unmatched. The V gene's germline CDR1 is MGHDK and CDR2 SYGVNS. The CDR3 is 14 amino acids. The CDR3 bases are TGTGCCAGCAGTTCGCAGGGGGTCGCCGATGGCTACACCTTC. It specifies CASSSQGVADGYTF.

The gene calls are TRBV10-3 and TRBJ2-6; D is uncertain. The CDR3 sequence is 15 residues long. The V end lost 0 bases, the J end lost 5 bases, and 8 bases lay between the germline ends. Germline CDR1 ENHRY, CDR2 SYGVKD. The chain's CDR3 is CAISESGSRANVLTF. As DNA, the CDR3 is TGTGCCATCAGTGAGTCTGGGTCTCGGGCCAACGTCCTGACTTTC.

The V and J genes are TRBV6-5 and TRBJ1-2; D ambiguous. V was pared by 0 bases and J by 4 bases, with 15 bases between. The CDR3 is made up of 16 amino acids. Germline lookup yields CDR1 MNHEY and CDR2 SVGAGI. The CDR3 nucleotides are TGTGCCAGCAGTTACTCCCTGCACACCTGGTCCTATGGCTACACCTTC. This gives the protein CASSYSLHTWSYGYTF.

The CDR3 loop reads CASSLGGRAGQETQYF. Written as DNA, the CDR3 is TGTGCCAGCAGCTTAGGCGGGAGGGCCGGCCAAGAGACCCAGTACTTC. The V gene is TRBV7-3, the J gene TRBJ2-5; 9 bases fit TRBD2. V shed 2 bases, J shed 1 base, and the junction held 5 bases outside the gene matches. CDR1 and CDR2 from the germline V gene are SGHTA and FQGTGA. The CDR3 is made up of 16 amino acids.

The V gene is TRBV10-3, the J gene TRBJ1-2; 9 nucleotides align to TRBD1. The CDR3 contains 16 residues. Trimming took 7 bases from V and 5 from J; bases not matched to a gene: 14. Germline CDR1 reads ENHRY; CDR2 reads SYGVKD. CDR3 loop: CAITQGQGRDGYGYTF. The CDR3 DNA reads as TGTGCCATCACCCAGGGACAGGGCCGGGATGGGTATGGCTACACCTTC.

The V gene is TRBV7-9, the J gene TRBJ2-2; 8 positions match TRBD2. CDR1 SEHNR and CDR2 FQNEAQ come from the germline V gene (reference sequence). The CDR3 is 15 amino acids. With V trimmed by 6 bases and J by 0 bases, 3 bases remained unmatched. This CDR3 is CASSAGGSNTGELFF. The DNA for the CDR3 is TGTGCCAGCAGTGCGGGGGGTTCGAACACCGGGGAGCTGTTTTTT.

The CDR3 region has the DNA TGCGCCAGCAGTCCCGGACAGGGGGATCCAGATACGCAGTATTTT. Translation: CASSPGQGDPDTQYF. The chain has TRBV5-1 and TRBJ2-3, with TRBD1 identical over 10 bases. Trimming cost V 5 bases and J 4 bases; bases outside gene matches: 7. The CDR3 consists of 15 residues. The V gene's germline CDR1 is SGHRS and CDR2 YFSETQ.

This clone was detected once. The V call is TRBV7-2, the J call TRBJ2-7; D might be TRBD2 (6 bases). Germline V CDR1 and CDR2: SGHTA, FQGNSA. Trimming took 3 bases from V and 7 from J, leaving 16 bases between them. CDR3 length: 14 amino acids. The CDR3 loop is CASSLGGSAREQYF. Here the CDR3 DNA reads TGTGCCAGCAGCTTGGGGGGATCCGCGAGGGAGCAGTACTTC.

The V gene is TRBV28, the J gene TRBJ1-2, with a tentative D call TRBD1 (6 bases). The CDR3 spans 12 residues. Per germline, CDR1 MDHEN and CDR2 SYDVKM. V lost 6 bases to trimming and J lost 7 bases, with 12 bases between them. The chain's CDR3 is CASSVGGSGYTF. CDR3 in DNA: TGTGCCAGCAGCGTTGGGGGCTCTGGCTACACCTTC.

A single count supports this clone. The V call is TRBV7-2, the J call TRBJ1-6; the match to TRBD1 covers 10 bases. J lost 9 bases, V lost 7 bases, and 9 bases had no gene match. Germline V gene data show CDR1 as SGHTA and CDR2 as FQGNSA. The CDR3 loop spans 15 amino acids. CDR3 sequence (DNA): TGTGCCAGCACCAGGGGGGGACAGGGGAGTTCACCCCTCCACTTT. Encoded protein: CASTRGGQGSSPLHF.

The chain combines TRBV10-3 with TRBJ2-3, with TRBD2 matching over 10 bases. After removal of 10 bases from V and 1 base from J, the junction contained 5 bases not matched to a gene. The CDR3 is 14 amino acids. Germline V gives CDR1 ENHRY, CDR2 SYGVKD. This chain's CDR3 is CATNLAGGTDTQYF. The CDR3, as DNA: TGTGCCACCAACCTAGCGGGGGGCACAGATACGCAGTATTTT.

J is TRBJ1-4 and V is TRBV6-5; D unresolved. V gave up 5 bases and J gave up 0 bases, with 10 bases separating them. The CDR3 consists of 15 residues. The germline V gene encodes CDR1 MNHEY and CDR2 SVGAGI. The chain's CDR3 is CASSPSQTTNEKLFF. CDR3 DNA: TGTGCCAGCAGTCCCTCACAGACAACTAATGAAAAACTGTTTTTT.

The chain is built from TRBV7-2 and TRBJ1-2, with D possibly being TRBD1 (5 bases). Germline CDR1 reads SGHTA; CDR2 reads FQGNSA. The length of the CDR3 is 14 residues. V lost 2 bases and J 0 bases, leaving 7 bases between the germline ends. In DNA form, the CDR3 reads TGTGCCAGCAGCTTAAGGACATCTAACTATGGCTACACCTTC. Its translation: CASSLRTSNYGYTF.

The CDR3 is CASSLALGATREQYF. The CDR3, as DNA: TGCGCCAGCAGCTTGGCCTTAGGGGCTACGCGGGAGCAGTACTTC. The V gene is TRBV5-1, the J gene TRBJ2-7; tentative D call: TRBD1 (5 bases). With 0 bases removed from V and 7 bases from J, the gap between germline ends came to 17 bases. The CDR3 is 15 residues long. Looked up from germline, CDR1 is SGHRS and CDR2 is YFSETQ.

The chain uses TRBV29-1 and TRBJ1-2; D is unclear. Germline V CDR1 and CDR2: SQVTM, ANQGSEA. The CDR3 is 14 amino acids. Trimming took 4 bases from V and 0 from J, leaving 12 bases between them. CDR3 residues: CSVGSEAPNYGYTF. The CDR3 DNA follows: TGCAGCGTTGGTTCGGAGGCCCCTAACTATGGCTACACCTTC.

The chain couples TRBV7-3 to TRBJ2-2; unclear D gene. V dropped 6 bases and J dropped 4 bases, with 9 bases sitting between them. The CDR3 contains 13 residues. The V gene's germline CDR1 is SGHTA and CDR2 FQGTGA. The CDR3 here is CASRLDPTGELFF. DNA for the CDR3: TGTGCCAGCAGACTGGACCCCACCGGGGAGCTGTTTTTT.

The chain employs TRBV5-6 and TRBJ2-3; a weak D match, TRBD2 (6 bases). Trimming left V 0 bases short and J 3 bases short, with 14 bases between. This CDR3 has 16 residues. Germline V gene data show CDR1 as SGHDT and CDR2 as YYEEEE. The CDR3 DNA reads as TGTGCCAGCAGCTTGGGAGGCCCCGGGAGTACAGATACGCAGTATTTT. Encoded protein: CASSLGGPGSTDTQYF. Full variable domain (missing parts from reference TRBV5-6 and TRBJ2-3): DAGVTQSPTHLIKTRGQQVTLRCSPKSGHDTVSWYQQALGQGPQFIFQYYEEEERQRGNFPDRFSGHQFPNYSSELNVNALLLGDSALYLCASSLGGPGSTDTQYFGPGTRLTVL.

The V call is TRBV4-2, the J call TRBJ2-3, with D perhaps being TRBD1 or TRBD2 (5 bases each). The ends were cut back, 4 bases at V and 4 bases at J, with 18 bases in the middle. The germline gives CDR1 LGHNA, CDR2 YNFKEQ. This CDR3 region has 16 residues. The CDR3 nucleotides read TGTGCCAGCAGCCCTAACCCGCTCGGGGCCGCAGATACGCAGTATTTT. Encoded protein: CASSPNPLGAADTQYF.

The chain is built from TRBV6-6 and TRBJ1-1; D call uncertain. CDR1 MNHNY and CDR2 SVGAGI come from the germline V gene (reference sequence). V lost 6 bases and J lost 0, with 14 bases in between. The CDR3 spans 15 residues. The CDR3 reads CASSKGGSMNTEAFF. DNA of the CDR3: TGTGCCAGCAGCAAGGGTGGGTCCATGAACACTGAAGCTTTCTTT.

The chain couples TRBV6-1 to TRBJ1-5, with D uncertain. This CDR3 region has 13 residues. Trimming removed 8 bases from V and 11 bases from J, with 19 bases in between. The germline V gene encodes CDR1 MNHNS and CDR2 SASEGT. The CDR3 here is CASGLGFLVSQHF. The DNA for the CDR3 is TGTGCCAGCGGTCTCGGGTTTCTGGTGTCCCAGCATTTT.

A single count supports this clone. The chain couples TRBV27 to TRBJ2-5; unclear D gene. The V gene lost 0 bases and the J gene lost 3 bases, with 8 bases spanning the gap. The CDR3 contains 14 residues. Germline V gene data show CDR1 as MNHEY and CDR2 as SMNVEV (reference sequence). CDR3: CASSLSRPKETQYF. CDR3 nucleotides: TGTGCCAGCAGTTTATCACGGCCAAAAGAGACCCAGTACTTC.

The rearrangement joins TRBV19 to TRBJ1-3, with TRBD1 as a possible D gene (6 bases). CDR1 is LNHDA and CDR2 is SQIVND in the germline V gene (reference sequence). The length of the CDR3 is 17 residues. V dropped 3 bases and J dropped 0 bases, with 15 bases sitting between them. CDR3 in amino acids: CASSIGLDRYSGNTIYF. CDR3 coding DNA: TGTGCCAGTAGTATCGGCCTGGACAGATACTCTGGAAACACCATATATTTT.